A single T cell receptor beta chain is shown here with its context. The antigen is undetermined. Per germline, CDR1 SGHDT and CDR2 YYEEEE. The CDR3 runs 16 residues. The V gene end was trimmed by 2 bases and the J gene end by 7 bases; junction bases not matched to a gene: 10. This sample is part of a study of cytomegalovirus exposure and HLA in healthy donors. Study conclusions and caveats: When analyzed later, a missense DCLRE1C variant was found to be linked to TCR beta V- and J-gene trimming.

13 Jbeta primers and 60 Vbeta primers were used for the PCR. The data were produced by immunoSEQ multiplex PCR, yet TCRdb's version contains in-frame clones alone and is incomplete. The sample holds some 180,000 clones, about 79% seen once. Material: PBMCs. V usage is TRBV5-6 and J usage is TRBJ2-7; TRBD2 matches at 12 bases. This clonotype was sampled from a man between 18 and 35 years old in good health and CMV-seronegative. The DNA of the CDR3 is TGTGCCAGCAGCTTTCGGACTAGCGGGAACTCTTTTGAGCAGTACTTC. Translating gives CASSFRTSGNSFEQYF.